These 23 T cell receptor beta chains originate from one sample sequenced in a study of blood T cell repertoires in COVID-19. Sequencing used immunoSEQ multiplex PCR; TCRdb keeps in-frame clones, though not all of them. The sample records some 250,000 clones, approximately 80% being singletons. The sample taken for sequencing was peripheral blood. The receptors originated from a man aged 35-49 years with acute or convalescent COVID-19.

This sequence joins TRBV7-2 and TRBJ2-5, with D tentatively TRBD1 (5 bases). Trimming pared 3 bases from V and 5 bases from J, leaving 13 bases between. The germline CDR1 and CDR2 sequences are SGHTA and FQGNSA. The CDR3 runs to 14 residues. CDR3: CASSFDRGRETQYF. CDR3 coding DNA: TGTGCCAGCAGCTTTGATAGGGGTAGGGAGACCCAGTACTTC.

This chain uses TRBV3-1 (or the pseudogene TRBV3-2) with TRBJ2-4; maybe TRBD2 (5 bases). The CDR3 has 15 amino acids. Germline V gene sequence: CDR1 LGHDT, CDR2 YNNKEL (reference sequence). V lost 4 bases, J lost 0 bases, and 10 bases lay in between. The CDR3 loop reads CASSPGLVAKNIQYF. Written as DNA, the CDR3 is TGTGCCAGCAGCCCCGGACTCGTAGCCAAAAACATTCAGTACTTC.

This clone was detected only once. This chain connects TRBV5-5 to TRBJ2-2; the match to TRBD2 covers 11 bases. From germline, CDR1 is SGHKS and CDR2 YYEKEE (reference sequence). Trimming cost V 2 bases and J 8 bases; bases outside gene matches: 2. The CDR3 totals 14 residues. The CDR3 here is CASSLTSGSGELFF. The DNA for the CDR3 is TGTGCCAGCAGCTTAACTAGCGGGAGTGGGGAGCTGTTTTTT.

The gene calls are TRBV27 and TRBJ2-7; TRBD1 agrees at 7 bases. CDR1 is MNHEY and CDR2 is SMNVEV in the germline V gene (reference sequence). V shed 4 bases and J 0 bases; nucleotides not matched to a gene: 6. The CDR3 is 15 amino acids. The CDR3: CASSSGQPFSYEQYF. CDR3 bases: TGTGCCAGCAGTTCGGGACAGCCGTTCTCCTACGAGCAGTACTTC.

V gene TRBV5-1 combines with J gene TRBJ1-3; D is perhaps TRBD1 (6 bases). The CDR3 has 17 amino acids. Germline V gene lookup returns CDR1 SGHRS and CDR2 YFSETQ. The germline V and J ends were trimmed by 2 bases and 0 bases, with 15 bases remaining between them. The CDR3 region has the DNA TGCGCCAGCAGCTTACAGGACAGTTTGTACTCTGGAAACACCATATATTTT. Translating gives CASSLQDSLYSGNTIYF.

The table lists this clone with a few counts. V usage is TRBV7-6 and J usage is TRBJ2-2; TRBD1 is a possible D gene (5 bases). Trimming pared 5 bases from V and 0 bases from J, leaving 13 bases between. This CDR3 is 16 amino acids long. In germline, CDR1 is SGHVS, CDR2 FNYEAQ. The CDR3 sequence: CASSRGADPNTGELFF. CDR3 coding DNA: TGTGCCAGCAGCCGTGGGGCGGACCCGAACACCGGGGAGCTGTTTTTT.

The gene calls are TRBV5-1 and TRBJ1-1; 8 bases line up with TRBD1. This CDR3 comprises 17 residues. CDR1 and CDR2 from the germline V gene are SGHRS and YFSETQ. The V and J ends lost 2 bases and 4 bases, in that order; junction bases with no gene match: 13. The DNA for the CDR3 is TGCGCCAGCAGCTTCGCCGGACAGGGTTCGGGGAGCACTGAAGCTTTCTTT. As protein: CASSFAGQGSGSTEAFF.

The chain joins TRBV5-4 to TRBJ2-2, with 10 bases matching TRBD1. The CDR3 sequence is 16 residues long. The ends lost 3 bases at V and 2 bases at J; junction bases unmatched: 4. Germline V gene sequence: CDR1 SGHNT, CDR2 YYREEE (reference sequence). The CDR3 sequence is CASSWDRGINTGELFF. CDR3 sequence (DNA): TGTGCCAGCAGCTGGGACAGGGGAATAAACACCGGGGAGCTGTTTTTT.

The V gene is TRBV19, the J gene TRBJ1-2, with 9 bases aligning to TRBD1. The CDR3 is 13 residues long. The V gene end was trimmed by 5 bases and the J gene end by 4 bases; junction bases not matched to a gene: 2. Germline-derived CDR1 and CDR2 are LNHDA and SQIVND (reference sequence). In nucleotides, the CDR3 is TGTGCCAGTAGTGGGACAGGGTCCTATGGCTACACCTTC. Protein sequence: CASSGTGSYGYTF.

The chain links TRBV7-8 to TRBJ1-2; TRBD1 is a possible D gene (5 bases). The CDR3 loop spans 11 amino acids. The V gene lost 4 bases and the J gene lost 6 bases, with 6 bases spanning the gap. Germline CDR1 reads SGHVS; CDR2 reads FQNEAQ. CDR3 DNA sequence: TGTGCCAGCAGCTCCAGGGATGGCTACACCTTC. Encoded protein: CASSSRDGYTF. The complete variable domain, with remaining parts taken from reference TRBV7-8 and TRBJ1-2, reads GAGVSQSPRYKVAKRGQDVALRCDPISGHVSLFWYQQALGQGPEFLTYFQNEAQLDKSGLPSDRFFAERPEGSVSTLKIQRTQQEDSAVYLCASSSRDGYTFGSGTRLTVV.

The rearrangement joins TRBV5-8 to TRBJ1-5, with no clear D. The CDR3 contains 13 residues. CDR1 and CDR2 (germline): SGHTS, YDEGEE. The germline V and J ends were trimmed by 0 bases and 9 bases, with 10 bases remaining between them. CDR3 sequence: CASSLEEGPPQHF. The CDR3 coding sequence is TGTGCCAGCAGCTTGGAAGAGGGTCCGCCCCAGCATTTT.

This chain joins TRBV19 and TRBJ2-1; no definite D call. The CDR3 loop spans 15 amino acids. Looked up from germline, CDR1 is LNHDA and CDR2 is SQIVND (reference sequence). V lost 7 bases and J lost 5, with 18 bases in between. CDR3 coding DNA: TGTGCCAGTACTGTTGGCGGTAGTATAAACAATGAGCAGTTCTTC. Translation gives CASTVGGSINNEQFF.

In this sample, this clone turned up once. The chain carries TRBV5-4 and TRBJ2-7; D call uncertain. V lost 3 bases and J lost 0, with 4 bases in between. CDR1 and CDR2 (germline): SGHNT, YYREEE (reference sequence). CDR3 length: 12 amino acids. The CDR3 coding sequence is TGTGCCAGCAGCTATAACTCCTACGAGCAGTACTTC. Encoded protein: CASSYNSYEQYF.

V and J are TRBV7-8 and TRBJ2-1; a possible D gene is TRBD2 (6 bases). V gave up 1 base and J gave up 2 bases, with 12 bases separating them. The CDR3 extends over 16 amino acids. The germline V gene has CDR1 SGHVS and CDR2 FQNEAQ. CDR3 in DNA: TGTGCCAGCAGCTTAGTAGTGGGAGGAACCTACAATGAGCAGTTCTTC. It translates to CASSLVVGGTYNEQFF.

This chain uses TRBV7-2 with TRBJ2-2, with 7 bases aligning to TRBD1. J lost 3 bases, V lost 6 bases, and 4 bases had no gene match. The V gene's germline CDR1 is SGHTA and CDR2 FQGNSA. This CDR3 has 14 amino acids. The CDR3 bases are TGTGCCAGCAGTGTACAGGGGTACACCGGGGAGCTGTTTTTT. Translation: CASSVQGYTGELFF. Full variable domain (rest looked up from reference TRBV7-2 and TRBJ2-2): GAGVSQSPSNKVTEKGKDVELRCDPISGHTALYWYRQSLGQGLEFLIYFQGNSAPDKSGLPSDRFSAERTGGSVSTLTIQRTQQEDSAVYLCASSVQGYTGELFFGEGSRLTVL.

V gene TRBV18 combines with J gene TRBJ1-1, with unresolved D. Trimming removed 8 bases from V and 4 bases from J, with 20 bases in between. Germline values: CDR1 KGHSH, CDR2 LQKENI. This CDR3 contains 15 residues. CDR3 sequence: CASAGGGGVPTEAFF. The CDR3 DNA is TGTGCCAGCGCCGGAGGTGGCGGGGTTCCCACTGAAGCTTTCTTT.

The genes are TRBV19 and TRBJ1-5; D not resolved. The CDR3 sequence is 18 residues long. Trimming pared 0 bases from V and 2 bases from J, leaving 17 bases between. Germline V gene data show CDR1 as LNHDA and CDR2 as SQIVND (reference sequence). The chain's CDR3 is CASSIDHLGFGRNQPQHF. The CDR3 coding sequence is TGTGCCAGTAGTATAGATCATCTAGGCTTCGGTCGCAATCAGCCCCAGCATTTT. Using reference TRBV19 and TRBJ1-5 for the parts outside the CDR3, the full variable domain is DGGITQSPKYLFRKEGQNVTLSCEQNLNHDAMYWYRQDPGQGLRLIYYSQIVNDFQKGDIAEGYSVSREKKESFPLTVTSAQKNPTAFYLCASSIDHLGFGRNQPQHFGDGTRLSIL.

The chain has TRBV19 and TRBJ1-1, with 8 nucleotides matching TRBD1. Germline V gene data show CDR1 as LNHDA and CDR2 as SQIVND (reference sequence). Unmatched junction bases numbered 4, after V lost 2 bases and J lost 8 bases. There are 13 residues in the CDR3. This chain's CDR3 is CASSIMRTGEAFF. The DNA of the CDR3 is TGTGCCAGTAGTATAATGAGGACAGGGGAAGCTTTCTTT.

To note about this clone: The same CDR3 also results from other DNA sequences found in this sample. The chain uses TRBV19 and TRBJ2-1, with 10 nucleotides matching TRBD2. The V gene end was trimmed by 5 bases and the J gene end by 0 bases; junction bases not matched to a gene: 1. The CDR3 has 15 amino acids. CDR1 and CDR2 (germline): LNHDA, SQIVND (reference sequence). CDR3 residues: CASSPSGSSYNEQFF. CDR3 in DNA: TGTGCCAGTAGTCCTAGCGGGAGCTCCTACAATGAGCAGTTCTTC.

The chain joins TRBV29-1 to TRBJ1-1, with TRBD1 matching over 7 bases. Germline V CDR1 and CDR2: SQVTM, ANQGSEA. This CDR3 is built from 13 residues. Trimming cost V 4 bases and J 8 bases; bases outside gene matches: 10. The CDR3 DNA is TGCAGCGTTGTCTTGGCGGAGACAGGGGAAGCTTTCTTT. Translating gives CSVVLAETGEAFF.

This rearrangement joins TRBV2 to TRBJ2-5; no definite D call. V was clipped by 4 bases and J by 1 base, with 10 bases between them. Germline V lookup: CDR1 SNHLY, CDR2 FYNNEI. This CDR3 has 14 residues. The CDR3 nucleotides read TGTGCCAGCAGTGGATGGCAATCCCAAGAGACCCAGTACTTC. It specifies CASSGWQSQETQYF.

This chain uses TRBV4-1 with TRBJ2-7, with TRBD1 identical over 11 bases. Germline V gene sequence: CDR1 MGHRA, CDR2 YSYEKL. There are 16 residues in the CDR3. V was pared by 1 base and J by 3 bases, with 5 bases of the junction left unmatched. The CDR3 coding sequence is TGCGCCAGCAGCCAAGGTGGACAGGGGGCGATCTACGAGCAGTACTTC. It translates to CASSQGGQGAIYEQYF.

This chain connects TRBV6-5 to TRBJ1-1; D gene unclear. With 4 bases removed from V and 4 bases from J, the gap between germline ends came to 13 bases. The CDR3 runs 14 residues. The germline V gene has CDR1 MNHEY and CDR2 SVGAGI. CDR3 residues: CASSFEGVGTEAFF. CDR3 DNA: TGTGCCAGCAGTTTTGAGGGAGTGGGCACTGAAGCTTTCTTT.